This T cell receptor beta chain was captured in a study of blood T cells in healthy people across ages. CDR1 and CDR2 (germline): MNHEY, SMNVEV (reference sequence). The CDR3 covers 14 residues. This clonotype was picked up a small number of times. The junction departs from germline at one end; a sequencing error may be responsible. Primed by a sample-barcoded 5' primer and a J-beta primer mix, a second PCR proceeded for roughly 6 to 12 cycles. TCRdb reanalysed the 5' RACE reads using MiXCR and keeps one entry per CDR3 protein. The repertoire holds fewer than 800,000 distinct CDR3 sequences, with around a quarter as singletons. This sample also appeared in a second study, on T cells of mothers and their children.

The chain has TRBV27 and TRBJ2-5; TRBD2 agrees at 7 bases. The last part of the DNA fits TRBJ2-7 better; the J call may be wrong. The source material was blood. This receptor was obtained from a boy aged 5-17 years in good health. The CDR3: CAGSFRGSTGEQYF. For the CDR3, the DNA is TGTGCCGGCAGTTTCCGCGGGAGTACTGGCGAGCAGTACTTC.